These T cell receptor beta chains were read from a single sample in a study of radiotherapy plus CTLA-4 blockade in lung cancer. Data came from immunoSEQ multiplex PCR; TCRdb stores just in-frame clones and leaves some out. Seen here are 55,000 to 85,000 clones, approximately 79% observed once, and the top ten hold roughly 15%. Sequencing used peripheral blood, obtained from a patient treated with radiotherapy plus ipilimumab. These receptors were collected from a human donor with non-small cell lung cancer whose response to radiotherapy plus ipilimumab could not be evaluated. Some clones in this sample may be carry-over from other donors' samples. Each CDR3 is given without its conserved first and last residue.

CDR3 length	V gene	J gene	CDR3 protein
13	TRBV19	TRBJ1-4	ASRRTDYVIEKLF
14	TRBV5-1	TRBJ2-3	ASSSNRDFPTDTQY
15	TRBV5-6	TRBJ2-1	ASSLALRDRALNEQF
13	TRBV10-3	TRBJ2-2	AISETGDNTGELF
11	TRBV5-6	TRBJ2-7	ASSLTGIYEQY
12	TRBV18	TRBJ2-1	ASSGGQTYNEQF
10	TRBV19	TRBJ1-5	ASSGGVQPQH
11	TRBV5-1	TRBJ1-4	ASSPEGGGKLF
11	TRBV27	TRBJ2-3	ASSYRGGDTQY
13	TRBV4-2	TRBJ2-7	ASSPLRDRAYEQY
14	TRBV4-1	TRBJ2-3	ASSQAGTGNADTQY
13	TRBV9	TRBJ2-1	ASSAGLSSYNEQF
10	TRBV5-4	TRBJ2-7	ASSSDTYEQY
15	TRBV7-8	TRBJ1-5	ASSQSRGGKGTAPQH
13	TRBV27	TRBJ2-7	ASSLWGTGVYEQY
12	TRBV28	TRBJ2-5	ASKGLEYQETQY
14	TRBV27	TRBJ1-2	ASSLGRGTAMGGYT
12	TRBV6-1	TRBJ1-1	ASSEADRGTEAF
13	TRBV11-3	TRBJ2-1	ASSPPGQGANEQF
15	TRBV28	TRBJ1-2	ASSYYSAGASNYGYT
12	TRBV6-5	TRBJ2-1	ASRPGGSLNEQF
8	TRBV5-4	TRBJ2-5	ASGLETQY
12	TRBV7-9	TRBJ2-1	ASSNPVTSGGWF
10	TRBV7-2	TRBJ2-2	ASSLAVGELF
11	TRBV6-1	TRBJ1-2	ASSVQGHYGYT
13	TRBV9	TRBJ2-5	ASSPQPGEGETQY
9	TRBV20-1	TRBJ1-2	SAKNSYGYT
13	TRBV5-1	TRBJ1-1	ASSRGDRGNTEAF
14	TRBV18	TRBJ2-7	ASSQLPGQTSYEQY
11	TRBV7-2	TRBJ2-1	ASRAGALSEQF
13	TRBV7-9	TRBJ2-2	ASSPPTVNTGELF
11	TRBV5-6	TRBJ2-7	ASSLRQRYEQY
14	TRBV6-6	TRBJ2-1	ASSYGGGGSYNEQF
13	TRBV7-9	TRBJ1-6	ASSKEDREHSPLH
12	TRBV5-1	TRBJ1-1	ASSSREGGTEAF
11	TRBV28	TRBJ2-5	ASSRSGIETQY
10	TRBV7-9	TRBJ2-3	ASSLSTDTQY
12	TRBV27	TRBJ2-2	ASSTGDRTGELF
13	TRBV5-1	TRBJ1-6	ASSLGETYNSPLH
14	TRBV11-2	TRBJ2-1	ASSLNLAGGSNEQF
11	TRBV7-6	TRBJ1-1	ASSTQENTEAF
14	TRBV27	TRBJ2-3	ASSLWVGGHTDTQY
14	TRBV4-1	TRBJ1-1	ASSLGWTQTNTEAF
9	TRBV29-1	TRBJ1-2	SADSAYGYT
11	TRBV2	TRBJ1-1	ASQKGGITEAF
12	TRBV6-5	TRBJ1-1	ASSYTGVGTEAF
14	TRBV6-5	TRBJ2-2	ASSYSDKLNTGELF
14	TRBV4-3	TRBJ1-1	ASSQDSGGGKTEAF
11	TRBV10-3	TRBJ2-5	AIRQGTQETQY
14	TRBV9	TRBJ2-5	ASSAGTSGEKETQY